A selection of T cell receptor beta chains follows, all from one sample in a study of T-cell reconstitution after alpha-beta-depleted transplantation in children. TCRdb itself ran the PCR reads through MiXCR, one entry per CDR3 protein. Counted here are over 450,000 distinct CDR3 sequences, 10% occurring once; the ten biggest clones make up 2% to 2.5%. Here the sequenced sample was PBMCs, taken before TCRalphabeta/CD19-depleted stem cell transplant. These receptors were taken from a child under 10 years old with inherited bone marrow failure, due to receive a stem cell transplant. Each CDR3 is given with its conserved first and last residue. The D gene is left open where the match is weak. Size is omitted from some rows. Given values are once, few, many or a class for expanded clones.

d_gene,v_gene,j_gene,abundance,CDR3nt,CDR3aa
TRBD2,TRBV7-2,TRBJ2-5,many,TGTGCCAGCAGCTGGGGGTTGGGACTAGCCGTGGGAGAGACCCAGTACTTC,CASSWGLGLAVGETQYF
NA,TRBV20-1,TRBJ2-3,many,TGCAGTGCTAGCGCTAGCGTGAGCACAGATACGCAGTATTTT,CSASASVSTDTQYF
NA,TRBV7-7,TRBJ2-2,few,TGTGCCAGCAGCTTTAGCGGATCCACCGGGGAGCTGTTTTTT,CASSFSGSTGELFF
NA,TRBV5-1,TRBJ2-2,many,TGCGCCAGCAGAGGGGAGGAGCTGTTTTTT,CASRGEELFF
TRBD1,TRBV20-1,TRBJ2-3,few,TGCAGTGCTACCGGGACAGGGGACTCTACCACAGATACGCAGTATTTT,CSATGTGDSTTDTQYF
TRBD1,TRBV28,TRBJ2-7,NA,TGTGCCAGCAGTCCACCCGGGACAGGGGGCTACGAGCAGTACTTC,CASSPPGTGGYEQYF
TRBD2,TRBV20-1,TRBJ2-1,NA,TGCAGTGCGCCTAAGCGGGAACGGAACAATGAGCAGTTCTTC,CSAPKRERNNEQFF
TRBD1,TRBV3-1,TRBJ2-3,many,TGTGCCAGCGGGACAGGGGGCCTCGGTACGCAGTATTTT,CASGTGGLGTQYF
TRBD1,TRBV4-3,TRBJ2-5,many,TGCGCCAGCAGCCAAGATCCCGCAGGGACAGGGTTTTCTGAGACCCAGTACTTC,CASSQDPAGTGFSETQYF
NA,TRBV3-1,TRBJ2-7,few,TGTGCCAGCAGCCCCATTGAAGGCTACGAGCAGTACTTC,CASSPIEGYEQYF
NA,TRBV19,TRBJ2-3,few,TGTGCCAGTGCGGCAGCTAGCACAGATACGCAGTATTTT,CASAAASTDTQYF
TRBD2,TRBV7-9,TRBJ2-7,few,TGTGCCAGCAGCTTAGACGTAGCGGGAGAGGAAGAGCAGTACTTC,CASSLDVAGEEEQYF
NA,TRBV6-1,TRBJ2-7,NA,TGTGCCAGTAACCCGGGGGCTTACCTCTCCTACGAGCAGTACTTC,CASNPGAYLSYEQYF
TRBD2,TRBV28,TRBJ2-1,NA,TGTGCCAGCAGTCCCCGGACTAGCGGCCCTAATGAGCAGTTCTTC,CASSPRTSGPNEQFF
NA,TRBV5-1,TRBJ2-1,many,TGCGCCAGCAGCTTGGAACTAGGATACAATGAGCAGTTCTTC,CASSLELGYNEQFF
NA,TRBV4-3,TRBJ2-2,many,TGCGCCAGCAGCCAAGATGGCTCAGACACCGGGGAGCTGTTTTTT,CASSQDGSDTGELFF
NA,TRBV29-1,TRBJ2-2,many,TGCAGCGTTGAGAAGGGAAACACCGGGGAGCTGTTTTTT,CSVEKGNTGELFF
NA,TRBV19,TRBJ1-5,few,TGTGCCAGTAGACCACCCGCGGGTCAGCCCCAGCATTTT,CASRPPAGQPQHF
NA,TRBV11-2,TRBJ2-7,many,TGTGCCAGCAGCCTACGGCATCAGGCCTACGAGCAGTACTTC,CASSLRHQAYEQYF
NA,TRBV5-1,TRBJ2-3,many,TGCGCCAGCAGCCTGCTCCAGGTTAGCACAGATACGCAGTATTTT,CASSLLQVSTDTQYF
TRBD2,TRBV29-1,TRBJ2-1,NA,TGCAGCGGCCGGGGCCTTCTAGCGGGAGCCTACAATGAGCAGTTCTTC,CSGRGLLAGAYNEQFF
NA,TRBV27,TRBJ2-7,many,TGTGCCATTGGACGGGACTACGAGCAGTACTTC,CAIGRDYEQYF
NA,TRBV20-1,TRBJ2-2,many,TGCAGTGCTAGGGACCCTTTGGGGGGAGCAAACACCGGGGAGCTGTTTTTT,CSARDPLGGANTGELFF
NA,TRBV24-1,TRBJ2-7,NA,TGTGCCACCAGTGAGAGAAGAGAATCATTCTCCTACGAGCAGTACTTC,CATSERRESFSYEQYF
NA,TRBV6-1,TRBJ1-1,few,TGTGCCAGCACCATACTAATGAACACTGAAGCTTTCTTT,CASTILMNTEAFF
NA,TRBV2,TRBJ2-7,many,TGTGCCAGCAGTGAAATCGGGGTGTCCTACGAGCAGTACTTC,CASSEIGVSYEQYF
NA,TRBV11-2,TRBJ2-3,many,TGTGCCAGCAGCTTAGAAGCAGCCACGAGCACAGATACGCAGTATTTT,CASSLEAATSTDTQYF
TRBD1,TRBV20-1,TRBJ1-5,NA,TGCAGTGCTAGCGGGAGGGACAGGCGGCAGCCCCAGCATTTT,CSASGRDRRQPQHF
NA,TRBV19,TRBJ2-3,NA,TGTGCCAGTAACGGACCTGAAGATACGCAGTATTTT,CASNGPEDTQYF
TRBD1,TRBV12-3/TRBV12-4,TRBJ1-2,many,TGTGCCAGCAGACAGGACAGGGGCGGCTATGGCTACACCTTC,CASRQDRGGYGYTF
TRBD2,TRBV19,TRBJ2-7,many,TGTGCCAGTAGTTGGAGCGGGGACCACTACGAGCAGTACTTC,CASSWSGDHYEQYF
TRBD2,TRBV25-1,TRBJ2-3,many,TGTGCCAGCGCATCGGCGGGAGGGGCAGATACGCAGTATTTT,CASASAGGADTQYF
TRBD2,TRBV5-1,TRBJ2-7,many,TGCGCCAGCAGCCACCCGGGACTAGCGGGGAATGAGCAGTACTTC,CASSHPGLAGNEQYF
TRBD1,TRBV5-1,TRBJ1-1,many,TGCGCCAGCAGCGTTATGACAGGGGGCACTGAAGCTTTCTTT,CASSVMTGGTEAFF
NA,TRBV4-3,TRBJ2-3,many,TGCGCCAGCAGCCAAGAGAAGTTTTCAGATACGCAGTATTTT,CASSQEKFSDTQYF
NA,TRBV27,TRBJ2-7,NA,TGTGCCAGCAGTTCACCGCGGAGCGGATACGAGCAGTACTTC,CASSSPRSGYEQYF
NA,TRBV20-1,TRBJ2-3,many,TGCAGTGTGGGGAAAGCGACAGATACGCAGTATTTT,CSVGKATDTQYF
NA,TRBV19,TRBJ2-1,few,TGTGCCAGTAGACAGGGCCCCAATGAGCAGTTCTTC,CASRQGPNEQFF
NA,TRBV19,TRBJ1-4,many,TGTGCCAGTAGTCCCCAGGGAACAACTAATGAAAAACTGTTTTTT,CASSPQGTTNEKLFF
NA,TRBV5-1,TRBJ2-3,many,TGCGCCAGCAGCTTCACACCAGGGGACGGGTCTAGCACAGATACGCAGTATTTT,CASSFTPGDGSSTDTQYF
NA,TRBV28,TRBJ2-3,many,TGTGCCAGCAGTTTCCCCGGAACAGGGATAAGAGTAGCAGATACGCAGTATTTT,CASSFPGTGIRVADTQYF
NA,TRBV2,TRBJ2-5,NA,TGTGCCAGCAGTGTTACAGGCCCGGCGACCCAGTACTTC,CASSVTGPATQYF
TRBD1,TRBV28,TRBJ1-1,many,TGTGCCAGCAGTCCTCCGACAGGGTCGGGGGGGGACACTGAAGCTTTCTTT,CASSPPTGSGGDTEAFF
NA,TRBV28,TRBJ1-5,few,TGTGCCAGCAGGTGGGGAAGCAATCAGCCCCAGCATTTT,CASRWGSNQPQHF
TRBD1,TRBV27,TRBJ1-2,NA,TGTGCCAGCGGACGGGGGGGGACAGGGGTTAACTATGGCTACACCTTC,CASGRGGTGVNYGYTF
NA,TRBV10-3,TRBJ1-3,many,TGTGCCACCCACCCGACAGGTACATCTGGAAACACCATATATTTT,CATHPTGTSGNTIYF
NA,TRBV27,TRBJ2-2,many,TGTGCCAGCAGTCCCCTGCCGGTTATCGGGGAGCTGTTTTTT,CASSPLPVIGELFF
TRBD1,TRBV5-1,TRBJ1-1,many,TGCGCCAGCAGCCGACAGGGTGGGGCGATGAACACTGAAGCTTTCTTT,CASSRQGGAMNTEAFF
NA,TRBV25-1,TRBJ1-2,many,TGTGCCAGCAGTCCTATAGGGGTCGGCCCCTATGGCTACACCTTC,CASSPIGVGPYGYTF
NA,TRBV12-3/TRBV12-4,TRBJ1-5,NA,TGTGCCAGCAGTTGGGCTAACAATCAGCCCCAGCATTTT,CASSWANNQPQHF
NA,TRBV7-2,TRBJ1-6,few,TGTGCCAGCAGCTTAGACTTTCAGGGTTGGAATTCACCCCTCCACTTT,CASSLDFQGWNSPLHF